This passage covers 13 T cell receptor beta chains from one sample sequenced in a study of blood T cell repertoires in COVID-19. Only in-frame clones appear in the TCRdb table, and some are missing; sequencing was by immunoSEQ multiplex PCR. The sample contains approximately 160,000 clones, approximately 84% of which appear only once. Sequencing was performed on peripheral blood. These TCRs come from a man between 35 and 55 years old who had recovered from COVID-19.

This chain links TRBV7-8 with TRBJ1-1; 7 nucleotides align to TRBD1. Trimming at V came to 4 bases and at J to 8 bases, leaving 7 bases not matched to a gene. There are 13 residues in the CDR3. Germline V CDR1 and CDR2: SGHVS, FQNEAQ. CDR3 residues: CASSWRLDREAFF. The CDR3 region has the DNA TGTGCCAGCAGCTGGCGTTTGGACAGGGAAGCTTTCTTT.

The chain has TRBV5-4 and TRBJ2-5, with a possible D match to TRBD2 (6 bases). The germline V and J ends were trimmed by 3 bases and 5 bases, with 20 bases remaining between them. Germline V gives CDR1 SGHNT, CDR2 YYREEE (reference sequence). The CDR3 contains 16 residues. CDR3 nucleotides: TGTGCCAGCAGCTCCGGTCCCAGTGGGGCGGGGGAGACCCAGTACTTC. Its protein product is CASSSGPSGAGETQYF.

A single count supports this clone. The chain recombines TRBV19 with TRBJ1-1; 7 positions agree with TRBD1. Trimming removed 8 bases from V and 0 bases from J; junction bases left unmatched: 6. Germline assignment: CDR1 LNHDA and CDR2 SQIVND (reference sequence). The CDR3 sequence is 14 residues long. This CDR3 reads CASGDSGMNTEAFF. The CDR3 bases are TGTGCCAGTGGGGACAGTGGGATGAACACTGAAGCTTTCTTT.

With respect to this clone: Germline and junction disagree at one end, which may indicate a read error. This chain connects TRBV6-5 to TRBJ2-2, with D unresolved. The CDR3 has 14 amino acids. Germline CDR1 MNHEY, CDR2 SVGAGI. The CDR3 DNA reads TGTGCCAGCAGTTATCAGGTTAACATCGGGGAGCTGTTTTTT. Amino acid sequence: CASSYQVNIGELFF.

The genes are TRBV6-1 and TRBJ1-5; the D is unclear. The CDR3 has 18 residues. V lost 4 bases and J lost 0, with 19 bases in between. Looked up from germline, CDR1 is MNHNS and CDR2 is SASEGT. The CDR3 region is CASSGTPRGQNSNQPQHF. For the CDR3, the DNA is TGTGCCAGCAGTGGCACACCCCGGGGTCAAAATAGCAATCAGCCCCAGCATTTT.

This clone was seen only once. This chain connects TRBV15 to TRBJ2-5; a weak D match, TRBD1 (6 bases). The CDR3 sequence is 15 residues long. Per germline, CDR1 LNHNV and CDR2 YYDKDF (reference sequence). Trimming removed 2 bases from V and 4 bases from J, with 14 bases in between. As DNA, the CDR3 is TGTGCCACCAGCAGACCGATGGACAGAATAGAGACCCAGTACTTC. Its protein is CATSRPMDRIETQYF.

V gene TRBV4-3 combines with J gene TRBJ2-3; TRBD2 matches at 10 bases. This CDR3 contains 17 residues. CDR1 LGHNA and CDR2 YSLEER come from the germline V gene. The J segment lost 4 bases and the V segment lost 4 bases, leaving 11 bases of the junction unmatched. CDR3 nucleotides: TGCGCCAGCAGCCTAAGACGAGCTAGCGGGGGCGCAGATACGCAGTATTTT. It codes for CASSLRRASGGADTQYF.

The rearrangement uses TRBV4-1 and TRBJ1-5, with 10 bases aligning to TRBD1. Trimming took 3 bases from V and 2 from J; bases not matched to a gene: 7. This CDR3 has 17 residues. Looked up from germline, CDR1 is MGHRA and CDR2 is YSYEKL. The CDR3 is CASSQPRDRGGNQPQHF. CDR3 bases: TGCGCCAGCAGCCAGCCCCGGGACAGGGGCGGCAATCAGCCCCAGCATTTT.

This chain joins TRBV6-1 and TRBJ1-5; possibly TRBD1 for D (5 bases). Per the germline V gene, CDR1 is MNHNS and CDR2 is SASEGT. Between the trimmed V and J ends, which lost 1 base and 3 bases, there was a span of 10 bases. The CDR3 totals 15 residues. The CDR3 loop reads CASSEGQFNNQPQHF. CDR3 DNA sequence: TGTGCCAGCAGTGAAGGACAGTTCAACAATCAGCCCCAGCATTTT.

The chain combines TRBV27 with TRBJ2-1; TRBD2 matches 8 bases. The junction had 19 bases not matched to a gene; V was cut back by 5 bases and J by 4 bases. This CDR3 has 19 amino acids. Germline CDR1 reads MNHEY; CDR2 reads SMNVEV (reference sequence). For the CDR3, the DNA is TGTGCCAGCAGTCCCTTTAGGATAGCGGGGTCGCTAAAATACAATGAGCAGTTCTTC. Protein: CASSPFRIAGSLKYNEQFF.

This chain connects TRBV25-1 to TRBJ1-2, with D tentatively TRBD1 (5 bases). The CDR3 totals 13 residues. The germline CDR1 and CDR2 sequences are MGHDK and SYGVNS. V gave up 3 bases and J gave up 4 bases, with 9 bases separating them. CDR3 DNA sequence: TGTGCCAGCAGTGAGGGGGAGGTCTATGGCTACACCTTC. Translation: CASSEGEVYGYTF.

The V and J genes are TRBV6-5 and TRBJ2-5; TRBD1 is a possible D gene (8 bases). The CDR3 covers 14 residues. Germline assignment: CDR1 MNHEY and CDR2 SVGAGI. V was shortened by 7 bases and J by 4 bases, with 16 bases between the two germline ends. The CDR3 protein is CASTTGGGGETQYF. For the CDR3, the DNA is TGTGCCAGCACAACAGGGGGGGGAGGAGAGACCCAGTACTTC.

V usage is TRBV4-3 and J usage is TRBJ2-2; 8 nucleotides line up with TRBD2. CDR3 size: 15 residues. Germline loops: CDR1 LGHNA, CDR2 YSLEER. V dropped 3 bases and J dropped 7; count of bases not matched to a gene: 7. CDR3 region: CASSHRGGLNGELFF. The DNA of the CDR3 is TGCGCCAGCAGCCATCGGGGGGGCCTTAACGGGGAGCTGTTTTTT.